This T cell receptor (beta chain) was sequenced during a study of Ad26.COV2.S vaccination and SARS-CoV-2 variants. The wider study: Participants got Ad26.COV2.S intramuscularly, once or twice 56 days apart. Overall study results and limits: Measures of TCR breadth and depth may have fallen short of total T cell responses. Reports say spike-specific CD8+ and CD4+ T cell responses covered substantial breadth after vaccination.

Indicated treatment: 15 to 20 received Ad26.COV2.S at low or high dose, single or two shots; roughly five received placebo; per-sample allocation not given. The study sampled participants on day 63 after the first vaccine or placebo injection. Produced via immunoSEQ multiplex PCR; TCRdb's table is partial and in-frame only. This sample carries 330,000 or so clones, 90% of them seen once, and the ten largest clones take approximately 5%. V lost 4 bases and J lost 8, with 12 bases in between. CDR3 size: 13 residues. Germline CDR1 and CDR2: SGHRS and YFSETQ. Concerning this clone itself: The antigen is undetermined.

The receptor comes from a person aged 18-60 years who received the Ad26.COV2.S COVID-19 vaccine or a placebo. Sequencing was performed on peripheral blood, taken in a trial of Ad26.COV2.S vaccine versus placebo. The chain employs TRBV5-1 and TRBJ1-4; weak D call: TRBD1 (5 bases). For the CDR3, the DNA is TGCGCCAGCAGCCCGACGGGGGGGGAAAAACTGTTTTTT. Protein product: CASSPTGGEKLFF.